The entry that follows covers one TCR beta chain sequence. No antigen is known for it. The CDR3 loop spans 14 amino acids. Germline CDR1 is ENHRY and CDR2 is SYGVKD. The V end lost 4 bases, the J end lost 4 bases, and 8 bases lay between the germline ends. The sample is drawn from a study of graft-versus-host responses after intestinal transplantation. Broader study findings: Clonal ratios of graft-versus-host to host-versus-graft in allografts were high for patients exhibiting graft-donor T cell macrochimerism. Detected in recipient marrow were GvH clones, some of which were first observed in ileum or blood.

Assay: immunoSEQ multiplex PCR; the TCRdb copy retains only in-frame clones and omits some. The sample yields tens of thousands of clones, around 90% seen once. This rearrangement joins TRBV10-3 to TRBJ1-6; unclear D gene. This specimen consisted of unstimulated CD8+ T cells sorted from spleen or lymph node cells, obtained before transplant. This TCR came from a human donor who was the organ donor for an intestinal transplant. The CDR3 loop is CAISAAGYNSPLHF. DNA of the CDR3: TGTGCCATCAGTGCAGCAGGTTATAATTCACCCCTCCACTTT.